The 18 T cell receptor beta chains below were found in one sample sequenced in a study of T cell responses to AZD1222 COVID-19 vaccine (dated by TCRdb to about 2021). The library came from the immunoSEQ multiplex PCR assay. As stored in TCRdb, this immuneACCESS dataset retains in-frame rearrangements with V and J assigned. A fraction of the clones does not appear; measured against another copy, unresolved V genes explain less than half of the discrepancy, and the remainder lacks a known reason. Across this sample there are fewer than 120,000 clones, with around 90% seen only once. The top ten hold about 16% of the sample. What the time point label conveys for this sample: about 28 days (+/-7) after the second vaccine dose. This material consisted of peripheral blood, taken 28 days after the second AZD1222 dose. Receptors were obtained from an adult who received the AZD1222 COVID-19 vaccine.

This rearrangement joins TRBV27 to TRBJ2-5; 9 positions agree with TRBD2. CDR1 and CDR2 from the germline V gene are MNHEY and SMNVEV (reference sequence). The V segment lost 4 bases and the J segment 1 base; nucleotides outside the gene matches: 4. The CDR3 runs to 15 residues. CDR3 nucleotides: TGTGCCAGCAGTTCCCCGGGACTAGCCCAAGAGACCCAGTACTTC. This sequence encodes CASSSPGLAQETQYF.

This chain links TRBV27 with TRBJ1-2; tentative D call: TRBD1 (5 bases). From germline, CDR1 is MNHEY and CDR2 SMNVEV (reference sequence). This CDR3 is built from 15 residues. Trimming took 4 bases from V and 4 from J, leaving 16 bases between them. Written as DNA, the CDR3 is TGTGCCAGCAGTTCGATCGGGACGGCCCCCTATGGCTACACCTTC. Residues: CASSSIGTAPYGYTF.

The CDR3 region has the DNA TGTGCCAGCAGCACCGTTGTGGGGGCAACTAATGAAAAACTGTTTTTT. Translated, it gives CASSTVVGATNEKLFF. The chain has TRBV7-2 and TRBJ1-4, with a weak D call TRBD1 (5 bases). CDR3 length equals 16 residues. V was trimmed by 5 bases and J by 0 bases, leaving 13 bases between them. CDR1 is SGHTA and CDR2 is FQGNSA in the germline V gene.

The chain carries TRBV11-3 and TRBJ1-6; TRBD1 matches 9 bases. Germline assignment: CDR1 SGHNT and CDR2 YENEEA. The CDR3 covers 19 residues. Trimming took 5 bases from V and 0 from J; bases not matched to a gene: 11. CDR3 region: CASSPRTGEVGSYNSPLHF. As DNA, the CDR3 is TGTGCCAGCAGCCCCAGGACAGGGGAAGTAGGCTCCTATAATTCACCCCTCCACTTT.

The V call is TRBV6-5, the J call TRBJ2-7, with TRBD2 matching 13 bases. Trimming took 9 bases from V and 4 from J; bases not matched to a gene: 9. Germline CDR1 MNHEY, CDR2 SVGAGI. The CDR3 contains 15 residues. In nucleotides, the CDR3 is TGTGCCAGTAAACAACTAGCGGGAGGGCAATACGAGCAGTACTTC. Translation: CASKQLAGGQYEQYF.

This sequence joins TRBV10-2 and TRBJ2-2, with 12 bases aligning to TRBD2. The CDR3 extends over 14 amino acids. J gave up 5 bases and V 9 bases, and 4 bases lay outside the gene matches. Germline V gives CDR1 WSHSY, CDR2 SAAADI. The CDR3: CASRTSGTTGELFF. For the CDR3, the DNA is TGCGCCAGTAGGACTAGCGGGACGACCGGGGAGCTGTTTTTT.

In nucleotides, the CDR3 is TGTGCCAGCAGTATCGACAGCCTAACCAACGTCCTGACTTTC. This gives the protein CASSIDSLTNVLTF. The rearrangement uses TRBV6-4 and TRBJ2-6; TRBD1 is a possible D gene (5 bases). In germline, CDR1 is MRHNA, CDR2 SNTAGT. The CDR3 consists of 14 residues. Trimming stripped 5 bases from V and 8 bases from J, with 13 bases between.

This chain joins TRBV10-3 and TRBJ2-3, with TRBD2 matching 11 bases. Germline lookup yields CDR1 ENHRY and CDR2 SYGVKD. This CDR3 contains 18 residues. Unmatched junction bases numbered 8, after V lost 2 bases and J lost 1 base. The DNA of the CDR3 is TGTGCCATCAGTGAGAGCTCTAGCGGGGGGTGGGGCACAGATACGCAGTATTTT. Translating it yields CAISESSSGGWGTDTQYF.

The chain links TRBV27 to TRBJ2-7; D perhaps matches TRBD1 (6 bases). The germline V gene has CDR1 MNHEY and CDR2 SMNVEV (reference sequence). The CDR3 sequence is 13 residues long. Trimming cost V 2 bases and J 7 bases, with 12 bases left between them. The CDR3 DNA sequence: TGTGCCAGCAGTTTAGGTATCGGGACAGAGCAGTACTTC. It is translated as CASSLGIGTEQYF.

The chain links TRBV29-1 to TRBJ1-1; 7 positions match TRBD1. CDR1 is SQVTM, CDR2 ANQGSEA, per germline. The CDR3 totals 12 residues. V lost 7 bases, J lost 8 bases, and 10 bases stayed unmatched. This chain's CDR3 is CSGLTGTREAFF. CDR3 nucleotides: TGCAGCGGCCTGACAGGGACCAGGGAAGCTTTCTTT.

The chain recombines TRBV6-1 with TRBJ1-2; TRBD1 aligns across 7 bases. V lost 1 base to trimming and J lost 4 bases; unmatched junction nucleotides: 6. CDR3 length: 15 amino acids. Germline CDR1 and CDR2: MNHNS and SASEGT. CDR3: CASSEVGQPLYGYTF. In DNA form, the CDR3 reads TGTGCCAGCAGTGAAGTGGGACAGCCTCTCTATGGCTACACCTTC.

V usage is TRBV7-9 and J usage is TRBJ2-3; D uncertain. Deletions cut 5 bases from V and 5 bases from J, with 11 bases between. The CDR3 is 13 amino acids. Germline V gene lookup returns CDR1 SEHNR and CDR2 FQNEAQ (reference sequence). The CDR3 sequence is CASSRAVGDTQYF. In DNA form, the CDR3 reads TGTGCCAGCAGCCGAGCAGTAGGAGATACGCAGTATTTT.

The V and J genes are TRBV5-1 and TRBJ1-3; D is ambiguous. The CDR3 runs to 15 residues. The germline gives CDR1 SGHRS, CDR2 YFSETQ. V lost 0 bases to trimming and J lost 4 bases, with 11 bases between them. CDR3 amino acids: CASSLVGVVGNTIYF. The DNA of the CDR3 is TGCGCCAGCAGCTTGGTGGGAGTGGTGGGAAACACCATATATTTT.

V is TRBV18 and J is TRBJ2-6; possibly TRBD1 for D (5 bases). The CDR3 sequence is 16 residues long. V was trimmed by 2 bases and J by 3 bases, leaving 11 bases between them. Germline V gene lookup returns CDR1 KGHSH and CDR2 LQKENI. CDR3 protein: CASSPFRAGGANVLTF. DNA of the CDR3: TGTGCCAGCTCACCATTCAGGGCAGGTGGGGCCAACGTCCTGACTTTC. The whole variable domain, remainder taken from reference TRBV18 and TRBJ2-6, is NAGVMQNPRHLVRRRGQEARLRCSPMKGHSHVYWYRQLPEEGLKFMVYLQKENIIDESGMPKERFSAEFPKEGPSILRIQQVVRGDSAAYFCASSPFRAGGANVLTFGAGSRLTVL.

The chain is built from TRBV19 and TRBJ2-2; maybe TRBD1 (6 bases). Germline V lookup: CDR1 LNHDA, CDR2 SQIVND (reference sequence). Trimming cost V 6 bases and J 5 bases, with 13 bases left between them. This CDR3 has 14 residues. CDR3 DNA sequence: TGTGCCAGTAGCGGGACACTTGGGACCGGGGAGCTGTTTTTT. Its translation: CASSGTLGTGELFF.

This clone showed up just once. CDR3 sequence: CASSRTGQFNLNEQFF. The CDR3, as DNA: TGTGCCAGCAGCCGTACCGGACAGTTCAACCTCAATGAGCAGTTCTTC. The chain couples TRBV5-6 to TRBJ2-1, with D tentatively TRBD1 (6 bases). This CDR3 region has 16 residues. V was shortened by 4 bases and J by 6 bases, with 20 bases between the two germline ends. Germline V CDR1 and CDR2: SGHDT, YYEEEE.

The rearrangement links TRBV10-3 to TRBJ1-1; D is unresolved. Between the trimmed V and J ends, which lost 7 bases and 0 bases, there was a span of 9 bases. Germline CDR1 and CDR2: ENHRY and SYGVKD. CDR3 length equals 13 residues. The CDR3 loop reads CAITDGVNTEAFF. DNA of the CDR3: TGTGCCATCACCGATGGTGTGAACACTGAAGCTTTCTTT.

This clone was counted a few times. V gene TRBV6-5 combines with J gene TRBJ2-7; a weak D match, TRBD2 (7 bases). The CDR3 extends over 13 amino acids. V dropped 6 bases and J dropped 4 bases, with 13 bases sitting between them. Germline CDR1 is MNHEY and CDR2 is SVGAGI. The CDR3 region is CASSHEGGYEQYF. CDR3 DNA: TGTGCCAGCAGCCACGAGGGGGGGTACGAGCAGTACTTC.